Shown below are 15 T cell receptor beta chains from a single sample sequenced in a study of shared clonotypes between healthy human individuals. Sequenced by immunoSEQ multiplex PCR; TCRdb stores in-frame clones only, minus some. The table has roughly 2 million clones, about 95% seen once. The naive CD8 population came from CD45RO-negative cells selected for CCR7, without terminally differentiated effector memory CD45RA+ cells. The source material was naive CD8+ T cells sorted from blood. These receptors all come from a man aged 18 to 30 in good health.

The rearrangement links TRBV4-3 to TRBJ1-1; unclear D gene. This CDR3 spans 13 amino acids. CDR1 and CDR2 (germline): LGHNA, YSLEER. V lost 1 base and J lost 3, with 6 bases in between. As DNA, the CDR3 is TGCGCCAGCAGCCAAGTTCTAGACACTGAAGCTTTCTTT. Protein sequence: CASSQVLDTEAFF.

The CDR3 nucleotides are TGTGCCAGCTGCCTAGGGGGATTCGGTGAGCAGTTCTTC. This codes for CASCLGGFGEQFF. The rearrangement uses TRBV9 and TRBJ2-1; TRBD1 might be the D (6 bases). The CDR3 extends over 13 amino acids. CDR1 is SGDLS and CDR2 is YYNGEE in the germline V gene. V was clipped by 7 bases and J by 9 bases, with 17 bases between them.

This clone came up once. The rearrangement uses TRBV6-6 and TRBJ1-1; D call uncertain. CDR1 and CDR2 (germline): MNHNY, SVGAGI (reference sequence). This CDR3 is built from 14 residues. Trimming pared 2 bases from V and 1 base from J, leaving 8 bases between. The CDR3 reads CASSYADGNTEAFF. The CDR3 nucleotides are TGTGCCAGCAGTTACGCCGACGGGAACACTGAAGCTTTCTTT.

This sequence joins TRBV10-2 and TRBJ2-7; TRBD2 agrees at 10 bases. V trimming: 0 bases; J trimming: 1 base; junction bases outside the gene matches: 6. Germline loops: CDR1 WSHSY, CDR2 SAAADI. The length of the CDR3 is 17 residues. DNA of the CDR3: TGCGCCAGCAGTGAGTCGAAACTAGCGGGACCTTCCTACGAGCAGTACTTC. Protein sequence: CASSESKLAGPSYEQYF.

The V gene is TRBV5-4, the J gene TRBJ1-2, with D possibly TRBD1 on 5 matching bases. CDR1 is SGHNT, CDR2 YYREEE, per germline (reference sequence). V was pared by 2 bases and J by 6 bases, with 11 bases between. The CDR3 runs 13 residues. As DNA, the CDR3 is TGTGCCAGCAGCTTCGCCATAGGGGATGGCTACACCTTC. Amino acids: CASSFAIGDGYTF.

About this clone itself: This sample includes further DNA sequences coding for the same CDR3. CDR3 nucleotides: TGTGCCAGCAGTACACAGGGAAATGAGCAGTTCTTC. Its protein is CASSTQGNEQFF. The chain is built from TRBV9 and TRBJ2-1, with D tentatively TRBD1 (6 bases). The length of the CDR3 is 12 residues. The V and J ends lost 5 bases and 7 bases respectively, with 10 bases between them. Germline CDR1 is SGDLS and CDR2 is YYNGEE.

The chain is built from TRBV9 and TRBJ2-7; D gene uncertain. Germline V lookup: CDR1 SGDLS, CDR2 YYNGEE. The germline V and J ends were trimmed by 0 bases and 5 bases, with 12 bases remaining between them. This CDR3 contains 14 residues. The CDR3 bases are TGTGCCAGCAGCGTAGCTACTTGGCCGGACGAGCAGTACTTC. This sequence encodes CASSVATWPDEQYF.

Written as DNA, the CDR3 is TGTGCCAGTAGTATAGTTTCTGGACTAGCGGAATACGAGCAGTACTTC. Residues: CASSIVSGLAEYEQYF. V is TRBV19 and J is TRBJ2-7; 10 positions agree with TRBD2. CDR1 LNHDA and CDR2 SQIVND come from the germline V gene (reference sequence). CDR3 size: 16 residues. V lost 1 base, J lost 4 bases, and 7 bases stayed unmatched.

This chain connects TRBV5-1 to TRBJ2-7; TRBD1 might be the D (6 bases). Germline V lookup: CDR1 SGHRS, CDR2 YFSETQ. The V end lost 2 bases, the J end lost 6 bases, and 9 bases lay between the germline ends. The CDR3 is 12 residues long. The CDR3 nucleotides read TGCGCCAGCAGCTTTATGGGGGCCGAGCAGTACTTC. Encoded protein: CASSFMGAEQYF.

The V gene is TRBV25-1, the J gene TRBJ1-5; D not certain. In germline, CDR1 is MGHDK, CDR2 SYGVNS. The V end lost 5 bases, the J end lost 1 base, and 9 bases lay between the germline ends. The CDR3 is made up of 14 amino acids. The CDR3 nucleotides are TGTGCCAGCAGTTACAGCGAAAGCAATCAGCCCCAGCATTTT. Amino acid sequence: CASSYSESNQPQHF.

This chain connects TRBV4-1 to TRBJ1-1; the D gene is possibly TRBD1 (6 bases). V was trimmed by 4 bases and J by 2 bases, leaving 14 bases between them. The CDR3 contains 15 residues. Germline lookup yields CDR1 MGHRA and CDR2 YSYEKL. CDR3 nucleotide sequence: TGCGCCAGCAGCCTCTCTAGGGGGTCTAACACTGAAGCTTTCTTT. Translation gives CASSLSRGSNTEAFF.

This clone was observed a handful of times. This chain links TRBV29-1 with TRBJ1-1, with D unresolved. The CDR3 runs to 11 residues. Germline CDR1 is SQVTM and CDR2 is ANQGSEA. V was shortened by 6 bases and J by 3 bases, with 8 bases between the two germline ends. The CDR3 reads CSVMPYTEAFF. DNA of the CDR3: TGCAGCGTCATGCCATACACTGAAGCTTTCTTT. The full variable domain, in which reference TRBV29-1 and TRBJ1-1 provide the parts outside the CDR3, is SAVISQKPSRDICQRGTSLTIQCQVDSQVTMMFWYRQQPGQSLTLIATANQGSEATYESGFVIDKFPISRPNLTFSTLTVSNMSPEDSSIYLCSVMPYTEAFFGQGTRLTVV.

Of note for this clone: The same CDR3 can be traced to other DNA sequences in this sample. The chain carries TRBV27 and TRBJ1-5; TRBD1 might be the D (5 bases). Germline CDR1 reads MNHEY; CDR2 reads SMNVEV (reference sequence). The length of the CDR3 is 14 residues. V lost 2 bases to trimming and J lost 4 bases, with 9 bases between them. CDR3 sequence (DNA): TGTGCCAGCAGTTTAGGCCAGGGAAATCAGCCCCAGCATTTT. It encodes CASSLGQGNQPQHF.

The genes are TRBV7-9 and TRBJ2-7; unclear D gene. The V gene lost 5 bases and the J gene lost 6 bases, with 17 bases spanning the gap. The CDR3 runs 14 residues. Germline loops: CDR1 SEHNR, CDR2 FQNEAQ (reference sequence). The CDR3 nucleotides are TGTGCCAGCAGCGTGAGCGAGTCAGACTTCGAGCAGTACTTC. Translation gives CASSVSESDFEQYF.

The chain joins TRBV30 to TRBJ1-1; TRBD1 matches at 7 bases. CDR3 length: 13 residues. The ends lost 1 base at V and 12 bases at J; junction bases unmatched: 11. CDR1 is GTSNPN, CDR2 SVGIG, per germline (reference sequence). The CDR3 protein is CAWSGGGGGGSFF. The CDR3 DNA reads as TGTGCCTGGAGTGGAGGAGGAGGGGGCGGTTCTTTCTTT. Variable domain in full (rest from reference TRBV30 and TRBJ1-1): SQTIHQWPATLVQPVGSPLSLECTVEGTSNPNLYWYRQAAGRGLQLLFYSVGIGQISSEVPQNLSASRPQDRQFILSSKKLLLSDSGFYLCAWSGGGGGGSFFGQGTRLTVV.